Listed here are 28 T cell receptor beta chains from one sample, sequenced in a study of cytomegalovirus exposure and HLA in healthy donors (TCRdb year 2017). Libraries were made using the immunoSEQ multiplex PCR assay. TCRdb took over this immuneACCESS table, retaining in-frame rearrangements with V and J assigned. Such tables are incomplete; in checked studies, under half of the missing clones stem from an unresolved V gene, and the remainder is unexplained. For this sample the table gives some 75,000 clones, of which around 96% were detected only once. Clones ranked in the top ten supply under 1.5% of the sample. The material sequenced was PBMCs. The receptor source for this set is a woman aged 18-29 years in good health and CMV-seronegative.

The chain combines TRBV19 with TRBJ1-1; 9 positions match TRBD1. CDR3 length: 15 residues. J gave up 6 bases and V 0 bases, and 5 bases lay outside the gene matches. CDR1 is LNHDA, CDR2 SQIVND, per germline (reference sequence). The CDR3 sequence: CASSIDRDRAPEAFF. The CDR3 DNA follows: TGTGCCAGTAGTATAGACCGGGACAGGGCTCCTGAAGCTTTCTTT. The full variable domain, with the rest looked up from reference TRBV19 and TRBJ1-1, is DGGITQSPKYLFRKEGQNVTLSCEQNLNHDAMYWYRQDPGQGLRLIYYSQIVNDFQKGDIAEGYSVSREKKESFPLTVTSAQKNPTAFYLCASSIDRDRAPEAFFGQGTRLTVV.

The rearrangement joins TRBV6-5 to TRBJ1-3; no clear D gene. Germline V gene sequence: CDR1 MNHEY, CDR2 SVGAGI. Trimming shortened V by 4 bases and J by 2 bases, and 15 bases separated the two germline ends. The CDR3 runs 16 residues. The CDR3 DNA sequence: TGTGCCAGCAGTTTATTTGGTTCAGGAACTGGAAACACCATATATTTT. Encoded protein: CASSLFGSGTGNTIYF.

The rearrangement uses TRBV10-3 and TRBJ2-7; 10 bases are shared with TRBD2. With 5 bases clipped from V and 0 bases from J, the junction kept 4 bases outside the gene matches. The CDR3 is 15 residues long. The germline gives CDR1 ENHRY, CDR2 SYGVKD. The CDR3 nucleotides are TGTGCCATCAGTCCCGGGACTAGCGACTCCTACGAGCAGTACTTC. Its translation: CAISPGTSDSYEQYF.

This clone was observed a single time. The chain recombines TRBV5-6 with TRBJ1-1; D ambiguous. The CDR3 loop spans 13 amino acids. Germline CDR1 and CDR2: SGHDT and YYEEEE. V dropped 4 bases and J dropped 2 bases, with 9 bases sitting between them. The CDR3 DNA is TGTGCCAGCAGCCCCTTCGTCAACACTGAAGCTTTCTTT. This translates into CASSPFVNTEAFF.

The V gene is TRBV27, the J gene TRBJ1-2; D gene uncertain. Deletions cut 4 bases from V and 9 bases from J, with 15 bases between. This CDR3 is 13 amino acids long. CDR1 is MNHEY and CDR2 is SMNVEV in the germline V gene (reference sequence). CDR3 DNA sequence: TGTGCCAGCAGTTCGAGGGATGACCGGAGCTACACCTTC. Its protein product is CASSSRDDRSYTF.

The chain employs TRBV6-5 and TRBJ2-3; 7 positions agree with TRBD2. With V trimmed by 2 bases and J by 7 bases, 6 bases remained unmatched. The CDR3 length is 14 residues. The germline gives CDR1 MNHEY, CDR2 SVGAGI. CDR3 nucleotide sequence: TGTGCCAGCAGTTACGCAACTAGCGCAAATACGCAGTATTTT. Translated, it gives CASSYATSANTQYF.

The rearrangement uses TRBV28 and TRBJ1-2; 8 nucleotides agree with TRBD1. J lost 4 bases, V lost 5 bases, and 18 bases had no gene match. Germline assignment: CDR1 MDHEN and CDR2 SYDVKM. The CDR3 has 18 amino acids. The CDR3 sequence is CASSAPPGGARIFYGYTF. The CDR3 DNA sequence: TGTGCCAGCAGTGCCCCCCCAGGGGGCGCCCGTATCTTCTATGGCTACACCTTC.

The V call is TRBV11-2, the J call TRBJ2-7; 7 nucleotides align to TRBD1. Germline loops: CDR1 SGHAT, CDR2 FQNNGV. This CDR3 has 16 amino acids. Germline trimming cut 1 base from V and 4 bases from J; bases unmatched to any gene: 10. CDR3 DNA sequence: TGTGCCAGCAGCTTAGTTGCCGGGACAGAGGGGTACGAGCAGTACTTC. This gives the protein CASSLVAGTEGYEQYF.

V usage is TRBV18 and J usage is TRBJ2-1; 7 bases are a match to TRBD1. The CDR3 runs to 13 residues. V lost 5 bases to trimming and J lost 5 bases; unmatched junction nucleotides: 3. Germline V gene data show CDR1 as KGHSH and CDR2 as LQKENI. The CDR3 loop is CASSTGVDNEQFF. The CDR3 DNA reads TGTGCCAGCTCAACAGGGGTGGACAATGAGCAGTTCTTC.

DNA for the CDR3: TGCGCCAGCAGCTCGAGCGGGAGTTACAATGAGCAGTTCTTC. It specifies CASSSSGSYNEQFF. The chain combines TRBV5-1 with TRBJ2-1; 8 nucleotides line up with TRBD2. The V segment lost 3 bases and the J segment 4 bases; nucleotides outside the gene matches: 3. This CDR3 contains 14 residues. CDR1 and CDR2 from the germline V gene are SGHRS and YFSETQ.

This clone was picked up one time. V is TRBV7-9 and J is TRBJ1-2; TRBD1 agrees at 7 bases. The CDR3 covers 16 residues. Trimming at V came to 1 base and at J to 6 bases, leaving 11 bases not matched to a gene. CDR1 and CDR2 from the germline V gene are SEHNR and FQNEAQ (reference sequence). In nucleotides, the CDR3 is TGTGCCAGCAGCTTAGGGTTAAGGGGACAGTTTCATGGCTACACCTTC. This gives the protein CASSLGLRGQFHGYTF.

The V and J genes are TRBV13 and TRBJ2-3; 8 bases match TRBD2. Trimming at V came to 0 bases and at J to 4 bases, leaving 3 bases not matched to a gene. Germline CDR1 reads PRHDT; CDR2 reads FYEKMQ (reference sequence). The CDR3 spans 15 residues. The CDR3 loop reads CASSLGREVPDTQYF. CDR3 DNA sequence: TGTGCCAGCAGCTTAGGGCGGGAGGTCCCAGATACGCAGTATTTT.

This clone was picked up one time. The rearrangement uses TRBV5-1 and TRBJ2-7, with 9 bases identical to TRBD1. The germline V gene has CDR1 SGHRS and CDR2 YFSETQ. The V gene end was trimmed by 2 bases and the J gene end by 4 bases; junction bases not matched to a gene: 7. This CDR3 has 15 amino acids. CDR3 bases: TGCGCCAGCAGCTTTTCCCCGGGACAGGGTTACGAGCAGTACTTC. Residues: CASSFSPGQGYEQYF.

The chain combines TRBV11-2 with TRBJ2-5; tentatively, D is TRBD1 (5 bases). V lost 5 bases, J lost 7 bases, and 11 bases lay in between. The CDR3 has 12 amino acids. Germline lookup yields CDR1 SGHAT and CDR2 FQNNGV. CDR3 sequence (DNA): TGTGCCAGCAGCGCGATAAGGGGGACCCAGTACTTC. It specifies CASSAIRGTQYF. The full variable domain, its missing parts supplied by reference TRBV11-2 and TRBJ2-5, is EAGVAQSPRYKIIEKRQSVAFWCNPISGHATLYWYQQILGQGPKLLIQFQNNGVVDDSQLPKDRFSAERLKGVDSTLKIQPAKLEDSAVYLCASSAIRGTQYFGPGTRLLVL.

This sequence joins TRBV5-4 and TRBJ1-4; 7 bases are shared with TRBD1. Trimming removed 3 bases from V and 3 bases from J; junction bases left unmatched: 5. This CDR3 contains 15 residues. Germline CDR1 SGHNT, CDR2 YYREEE (reference sequence). The CDR3 region is CASSYKQGSNEKLFF. The CDR3 DNA reads as TGTGCCAGCAGCTACAAACAGGGGTCTAATGAAAAACTGTTTTTT. The full variable domain, with the rest looked up from reference TRBV5-4 and TRBJ1-4, is ETGVTQSPTHLIKTRGQQVTLRCSSQSGHNTVSWYQQALGQGPQFIFQYYREEENGRGNFPPRFSGLQFPNYSSELNVNALELDDSALYLCASSYKQGSNEKLFFGSGTQLSVL.

This chain links TRBV7-8 with TRBJ1-5; 7 nucleotides match TRBD1. V was pared by 2 bases and J by 7 bases, with 14 bases of the junction left unmatched. The CDR3 sequence is 17 residues long. In germline, CDR1 is SGHVS, CDR2 FQNEAQ. DNA for the CDR3: TGTGCCAGCAGCTTAACACGTGGGGGAGACAGGGACCAGCCCCAGCATTTT. This translates into CASSLTRGGDRDQPQHF.

The chain links TRBV11-2 to TRBJ2-1; D possibly corresponds to TRBD1 (5 bases). CDR3 length: 15 residues. V dropped 4 bases and J dropped 6 bases, with 16 bases sitting between them. The V gene's germline CDR1 is SGHAT and CDR2 FQNNGV. CDR3 in DNA: TGTGCCAGCAGCTCAACCCGGTTAGGGGCCAATGAGCAGTTCTTC. Amino acid sequence: CASSSTRLGANEQFF.

The rearrangement links TRBV7-9 to TRBJ1-5; D unclear. From germline, CDR1 is SEHNR and CDR2 FQNEAQ (reference sequence). This CDR3 region has 14 residues. The germline V and J ends were trimmed by 0 bases and 4 bases, with 7 bases remaining between them. The CDR3 reads CASSLARDNQPQHF. Written as DNA, the CDR3 is TGTGCCAGCAGCTTAGCTCGCGATAATCAGCCCCAGCATTTT.

The V and J genes are TRBV11-2 and TRBJ2-7, with 9 nucleotides matching TRBD1. Germline values: CDR1 SGHAT, CDR2 FQNNGV. V lost 3 bases and J lost 5; bases outside the gene matches: 11. This CDR3 spans 16 amino acids. The CDR3 nucleotides are TGTGCCAGCAGCTTGGGGCTGGGACAGGGCCTCAACGAGCAGTACTTC. Encoded protein: CASSLGLGQGLNEQYF. Drawing the rest from reference TRBV11-2 and TRBJ2-7, the complete variable domain is EAGVAQSPRYKIIEKRQSVAFWCNPISGHATLYWYQQILGQGPKLLIQFQNNGVVDDSQLPKDRFSAERLKGVDSTLKIQPAKLEDSAVYLCASSLGLGQGLNEQYFGPGTRLTVT.

The J gene is TRBJ2-1, the V gene TRBV18; D is perhaps TRBD1 (6 bases). V lost 3 bases and J lost 7, with 22 bases in between. CDR1 is KGHSH, CDR2 LQKENI, per germline. This CDR3 is 17 amino acids long. The CDR3 DNA sequence: TGTGCCAGCTCACCTTCAACAGGGCCCTTTACACGTAATGAGCAGTTCTTC. Translated, it gives CASSPSTGPFTRNEQFF.

Comments on this clone: Relative to the germline gene, one junction end is altered; a read error may explain this. The rearrangement joins TRBV6-1 to TRBJ2-7; maybe TRBD1 (5 bases). Germline assignment: CDR1 MNHNS and CDR2 SASEGT. The CDR3 extends over 15 amino acids. The CDR3 coding sequence is TGTGCCAGCAGCGAAGACTTGACAGCCAGCTACGAGCAGTACTTC. It yields the protein CASSEDLTASYEQYF.

The chain recombines TRBV7-2 with TRBJ2-1; 10 bases line up with TRBD2. Germline CDR1 reads SGHTA; CDR2 reads FQGNSA. Germline trimming cut 1 base from V and 7 bases from J; bases unmatched to any gene: 10. The CDR3 has 17 amino acids. For the CDR3, the DNA is TGTGCCAGCAGCTTAGTTAGCGGGAGGACTTCAGGGAATGAGCAGTTCTTC. It codes for CASSLVSGRTSGNEQFF.

The chain combines TRBV6-5 with TRBJ1-1; tentatively, D is TRBD1 (5 bases). Looked up from germline, CDR1 is MNHEY and CDR2 is SVGAGI. This CDR3 is built from 15 residues. Trimming left V 2 bases short and J 0 bases short, with 10 bases between. CDR3: CASSYARALNTEAFF. CDR3 nucleotides: TGTGCCAGCAGTTACGCCAGGGCCTTGAACACTGAAGCTTTCTTT.

This chain joins TRBV9 and TRBJ2-3; 10 nucleotides align to TRBD1. Germline CDR1 is SGDLS and CDR2 is YYNGEE. Trimming removed 4 bases from V and 2 bases from J; junction bases left unmatched: 7. The CDR3 has 16 residues. CDR3 bases: TGTGCCAGCAGCCCGCAGACAGGGGGCCTCACAGATACGCAGTATTTT. It translates to CASSPQTGGLTDTQYF.

This clone has only one observation. The V gene is TRBV11-3, the J gene TRBJ2-7, with D possibly being TRBD2 (6 bases). Per germline, CDR1 SGHNT and CDR2 YENEEA. The V end was cut by 2 bases, the J end by 4 bases, with 12 bases between. This CDR3 region has 14 residues. CDR3 sequence: CASSLQSEGYEQYF. The CDR3 nucleotides are TGTGCCAGCAGCTTACAGTCGGAGGGTTACGAGCAGTACTTC.

This clone was seen once. This chain joins TRBV6-5 and TRBJ2-7; D is possibly TRBD2 (5 bases). The V gene's germline CDR1 is MNHEY and CDR2 SVGAGI. CDR3 size: 13 residues. The V and J ends lost 2 bases and 9 bases respectively, with 14 bases between them. The CDR3 nucleotides are TGTGCCAGCAGTTACCGCGGAGGCGTTGGGCAGTACTTC. Amino acids: CASSYRGGVGQYF.

This clone has only one observation. One end of the junction fails to match germline, which may point to a read error. The chain carries TRBV28 and TRBJ1-4; TRBD1 might be the D (5 bases). This CDR3 is 12 amino acids long. Per germline, CDR1 MDHEN and CDR2 SYDVKM. CDR3 in DNA: TGTGCCAGCGGACGGGGGAATGACAAACTGTTTTTT. Its protein product is CASGRGNDKLFF. The full variable domain, with the rest looked up from reference TRBV28 and TRBJ1-4, is DVKVTQSSRYLVKRTGEKVFLECVQDMDHENMFWYRQDPGLGLRLIYFSYDVKMKEKGDIPEGYSVSREKKERFSLILESASTNQTSMYLCASGRGNDKLFFGSGTQLSVL.

J is TRBJ2-7 and V is TRBV23-1, with 9 bases matching TRBD2. TRBV23-1 falls under the ORF class, with uncertain function. The junction had 4 bases not matched to a gene; V was cut back by 5 bases and J by 2 bases. CDR3 length: 14 residues. The CDR3 region has the DNA TGCGCCAGCAGTAGCGGGAGGAGCCCCTACGAGCAGTACTTC. This translates into CASSSGRSPYEQYF.